The 14 T cell receptor beta chains reported below all come from one sample, sequenced in a study of blood T cell repertoires in COVID-19. Method: immunoSEQ multiplex PCR; TCRdb's copy keeps in-frame clones and lacks some. The sample yields a few hundred thousand clones, more than 75% seen once. Specimen: peripheral blood. The receptors stem from a woman between 25 and 40 years old with COVID-19, enrolled during active disease.

The chain links TRBV7-9 to TRBJ2-1; TRBD2 might be the D (5 bases). This CDR3 has 17 amino acids. V lost 3 bases to trimming and J lost 0 bases, with 15 bases between them. CDR1 is SEHNR and CDR2 is FQNEAQ in the germline V gene (reference sequence). Written as DNA, the CDR3 is TGTGCCAGCAGCTTCCCACCTGGGCGGGTCTCCTACAATGAGCAGTTCTTC. Protein product: CASSFPPGRVSYNEQFF. Filled out from reference TRBV7-9 and TRBJ2-1, the complete variable domain reads DTGVSQNPRHKITKRGQNVTFRCDPISEHNRLYWYRQTLGQGPEFLTYFQNEAQLEKSRLLSDRFSAERPKGSFSTLEIQRTEQGDSAMYLCASSFPPGRVSYNEQFFGPGTRLTVL.

J is TRBJ2-3 and V is TRBV9, with D possibly matching TRBD2 (5 bases). Trimming removed 3 bases at V and 7 bases at J, with 9 bases between. Germline values: CDR1 SGDLS, CDR2 YYNGEE. The CDR3 spans 12 residues. CDR3 protein: CASSADSYTQYF. Written as DNA, the CDR3 is TGTGCCAGCAGCGCGGACTCCTATACGCAGTATTTT.

V gene TRBV5-1 combines with J gene TRBJ2-3; 8 bases match TRBD1. This CDR3 contains 14 residues. Losses at the gene ends were 2 bases for V and 5 bases for J; bases not matched to a gene: 4. Germline V lookup: CDR1 SGHRS, CDR2 YFSETQ. CDR3 DNA: TGCGCCAGCAGCTTCCGCGGACAGGGAGATACGCAGTATTTT. As protein: CASSFRGQGDTQYF.

This clone was found once. The chain couples TRBV5-1 to TRBJ2-1; 9 bases fit TRBD1. The J segment lost 3 bases and the V segment lost 3 bases, leaving 7 bases of the junction unmatched. The germline gives CDR1 SGHRS, CDR2 YFSETQ. The length of the CDR3 is 16 residues. The CDR3 nucleotides are TGCGCCAGCAGCTCAATCTCGACAGGGGGCTACAATGAGCAGTTCTTC. As protein: CASSSISTGGYNEQFF.

J is TRBJ1-2 and V is TRBV18; 7 nucleotides agree with TRBD1. J was trimmed by 5 bases and V by 3 bases; bases with no gene match: 9. Germline V gene data show CDR1 as KGHSH and CDR2 as LQKENI. This CDR3 is built from 15 residues. The CDR3 region is CASSPPRTGEYGYTF. The CDR3 bases are TGTGCCAGCTCACCCCCTCGGACAGGTGAATATGGCTACACCTTC.

The genes are TRBV6-5 and TRBJ2-3; a possible D gene is TRBD2 (5 bases). The CDR3 is made up of 13 amino acids. Trimming cost V 0 bases and J 7 bases, with 8 bases left between them. From germline, CDR1 is MNHEY and CDR2 SVGAGI. The CDR3 bases are TGTGCCAGCAGTTACTCACGGGAAAATACGCAGTATTTT. This codes for CASSYSRENTQYF.

This sequence joins TRBV9 and TRBJ1-5; 8 positions agree with TRBD1. V gave up 2 bases and J gave up 6 bases; unmatched junction bases: 4. CDR3 length: 14 residues. The germline gives CDR1 SGDLS, CDR2 YYNGEE. The DNA of the CDR3 is TGTGCCAGCAGCGTTTCAGGGGGCGGTCAGCCCCAGCATTTT. Its protein is CASSVSGGGQPQHF. Using reference TRBV9 and TRBJ1-5 for the parts outside the CDR3, the full variable domain is DSGVTQTPKHLITATGQRVTLRCSPRSGDLSVYWYQQSLDQGLQFLIQYYNGEERAKGNILERFSAQQFPDLHSELNLSSLELGDSALYFCASSVSGGGQPQHFGDGTRLSIL.

The DNA of the CDR3 is TGTGCCTGGAATCTACTAGCGGGACAGGGAGAGCAGTACTTC. Its translation: CAWNLLAGQGEQYF. V usage is TRBV30 and J usage is TRBJ2-7, with a weak D call TRBD2 (10 bases). There are 14 residues in the CDR3. The ends were cut back, 4 bases at V and 7 bases at J, with 20 bases in the middle. Germline CDR1 GTSNPN, CDR2 SVGIG (reference sequence). Using reference TRBV30 and TRBJ2-7 for the parts outside the CDR3, the full variable domain is SQTIHQWPATLVQPVGSPLSLECTVEGTSNPNLYWYRQAAGRGLQLLFYSVGIGQISSEVPQNLSASRPQDRQFILSSKKLLLSDSGFYLCAWNLLAGQGEQYFGPGTRLTVT.

This clone was observed a handful of times. The gene calls are TRBV11-1 and TRBJ2-7; TRBD1 matches 9 bases. The germline V gene encodes CDR1 SGHAT and CDR2 FQDESV (reference sequence). Unmatched junction bases numbered 4, after V lost 0 bases and J lost 7 bases. This CDR3 has 14 amino acids. The CDR3 nucleotides are TGTGCCAGCAGCTTAGCACCTGGGACAGGGGAGCAGTACTTC. This sequence encodes CASSLAPGTGEQYF. Drawing the rest from reference TRBV11-1 and TRBJ2-7, the complete variable domain is EAEVAQSPRYKITEKSQAVAFWCDPISGHATLYWYRQILGQGPELLVQFQDESVVDDSQLPKDRFSAERLKGVDSTLKIQPAELGDSAMYLCASSLAPGTGEQYFGPGTRLTVT.

CDR3 nucleotides: TGTGCCAGCACCGGACAGGGCGGTTCACCCCTCCACTTT. It encodes CASTGQGGSPLHF. The chain employs TRBV9 and TRBJ1-6, with TRBD1 identical over 8 bases. The CDR3 has 13 amino acids. CDR1 is SGDLS and CDR2 is YYNGEE in the germline V gene. Germline trimming cut 6 bases from V and 9 bases from J; bases unmatched to any gene: 5.

The rearrangement joins TRBV30 to TRBJ1-2; D unresolved. V was trimmed by 0 bases and J by 2 bases, leaving 7 bases between them. Germline lookup yields CDR1 GTSNPN and CDR2 SVGIG (reference sequence). This CDR3 contains 13 residues. The CDR3 loop is CAWSVPQNYGYTF. The CDR3 DNA reads TGTGCCTGGAGTGTACCACAGAACTATGGCTACACCTTC.

J is TRBJ2-7 and V is TRBV9, with TRBD2 identical over 8 bases. The germline CDR1 and CDR2 sequences are SGDLS and YYNGEE. The junction had 3 bases not matched to a gene; V was cut back by 2 bases and J by 2 bases. The CDR3 runs 14 residues. In nucleotides, the CDR3 is TGTGCCAGCAGCGTTAGCGGGACGACCTACGAGCAGTACTTC. It codes for CASSVSGTTYEQYF.

Comment on this clone: Other DNA sequences in the sample encode the same CDR3. The J gene is TRBJ2-6, the V gene TRBV11-2; TRBD1 agrees at 8 bases. Germline CDR1 SGHAT, CDR2 FQNNGV. The CDR3 extends over 16 amino acids. V lost 6 bases to trimming and J lost 0 bases; unmatched junction nucleotides: 4. The CDR3 spells CASRDRANSGANVLTF. The CDR3 DNA sequence: TGTGCCAGCAGGGACAGGGCGAACTCTGGGGCCAACGTCCTGACTTTC. The variable domain in full, with the rest retrieved from reference TRBV11-2 and TRBJ2-6, is EAGVAQSPRYKIIEKRQSVAFWCNPISGHATLYWYQQILGQGPKLLIQFQNNGVVDDSQLPKDRFSAERLKGVDSTLKIQPAKLEDSAVYLCASRDRANSGANVLTFGAGSRLTVL.

This clone showed up just once. This chain links TRBV21-1 with TRBJ2-7; the listed D gene, TRBD2, was not tested against the DNA. TRBV21-1 is noted as a pseudogene. CDR3 length: 15 residues. The DNA of the CDR3 is TGTGCCAGCAGCGAGACTAGCGGTCCCTTCCACGAGCAGTACTTC. This encodes CASSETSGPFHEQYF.